This T cell receptor (beta chain) was observed in a study of early T cells in non-severe SARS-CoV-2 infection. TCRdb called the 5' RACE reads again in MiXCR, with one record for every CDR3 protein. The table lists more than 60,000 distinct CDR3 sequences, around 12% of them singletons. This clonotype was seen at least ten times. Sequencing was performed on whole blood, taken at baseline. This TCR was sampled from an adult who was a healthcare worker with PCR-confirmed SARS-CoV-2 infection or an uninfected control (not recorded which).

CDR3 protein: CASSQGQAYYQPQHF. CDR3 bases: TGTGCCAGCAGCCAAGGACAGGCGTACTATCAGCCCCAGCATTTT. This chain connects TRBV4-2 to TRBJ1-5; TRBD1 is a possible D gene (6 bases). CDR3 length equals 15 residues. CDR1 is LGHNA, CDR2 YNFKEQ, per germline. Trimming took off 1 base at V and 5 bases at J, with 12 bases between the two ends.